Sequencing of this T cell receptor beta chain was carried out in a study of blood T cell repertoires in COVID-19. Adults between roughly 18 and 90 years of age took part from 24 US areas. In assigning cohorts, the study relied on participant-reported clinical history. This clone came up once. J lost 5 bases, V lost 3 bases, and 12 bases had no gene match. CDR3 length: 18 residues. Germline V CDR1 and CDR2: SEHNR, FQNEAQ (reference sequence). The authors' processing: The authors estimated nucleated cell counts from reference gene primer amplification. The data were produced by immunoSEQ multiplex PCR, yet TCRdb's version contains in-frame clones alone and is incomplete. V and J calls and clone size are as listed in that table; D and trimming were resolved from the DNA. This sample has approximately 300,000 clones, with about nine tenths found just once.

The source of this sequence is a woman aged 18 to 35 who had recovered from COVID-19. The source material was PBMCs or T cells enriched from blood (not recorded which). This chain joins TRBV7-9 and TRBJ2-2, with TRBD2 matching over 10 bases. CDR3 amino acids: CASSLLKTSGPKTGELFF. CDR3 DNA: TGTGCCAGCAGCTTGTTGAAGACTAGCGGGCCAAAGACCGGGGAGCTGTTTTTT.